This T cell receptor beta chain was sequenced during a study of a mutant IDH1 vaccine in newly diagnosed glioma. At the level of the study: It was radiotherapy, temozolomide, or both that patients received previously, with most receiving both.

A note on this clone: Its antigen is unidentified.

Time point indicated: week 35, safety follow-up. Every vaccination contained 300 ug of the mutant IDH1 20-mer peptide and was paired with topical imiquimod. Produced via immunoSEQ multiplex PCR; TCRdb's table is partial and in-frame only. The table lists around 41,000 clones, approximately 92% of them singletons, with about 1.5% in the top ten. This CDR3 comprises 15 residues. The trim removed 4 bases at V and 4 bases at J, leaving 7 bases unmatched. Looked up from germline, CDR1 is MNHNS and CDR2 is SASEGT. Source: PBMCs, taken from a glioma patient whose treatment included an IDH1 peptide vaccine. The chain uses TRBV6-1 and TRBJ2-1; 7 bases are a match to TRBD1. The TCR was taken from a man in his forties with glioma. This chain's CDR3 is CASSVRDREYNEQFF. Written as DNA, the CDR3 is TGTGCCAGCAGTGTCCGGGACAGAGAGTACAATGAGCAGTTCTTC.